These 5 T cell receptor beta chains were all obtained from the same sample, sequenced in a study of T cell clonotyping in hematopoietic cell transplantation (dated by TCRdb to about 2021). The receptor library was made with the immunoSEQ multiplex PCR assay. Imported from immuneACCESS, the table was reduced by TCRdb to in-frame sequences with V and J called. These copies leave out some clones; in studies compared against another copy, an unresolved V gene accounts for under half, and the cause of the remainder is not known. A total of roughly 13,000 clones appear in this sample, 80% to 95% of them only once. Around 1.3% of the sample is in the top ten clones. The source material was peripheral blood mononuclear cells. The receptor source for this set is a man aged 30 to 45 in good health. Some clones in this sample may be carry-over from other donors' samples.

This chain joins TRBV29-1 and TRBJ1-4, with no clear D. Germline-derived CDR1 and CDR2 are SQVTM and ANQGSEA. This CDR3 has 14 residues. V was trimmed by 5 bases and J by 0 bases, leaving 10 bases between them. CDR3 bases: TGCAGCGTTCCCTCCGACGCAACTAATGAAAAACTGTTTTTT. Its protein product is CSVPSDATNEKLFF.

This chain links TRBV4-3 with TRBJ2-1; 7 bases are shared with TRBD1. The CDR3 consists of 12 residues. V was pared by 6 bases and J by 8 bases, with 4 bases of the junction left unmatched. Germline V CDR1 and CDR2: LGHNA, YSLEER. CDR3 sequence: CASRTGDDEQFF. CDR3 coding DNA: TGCGCCAGCAGAACAGGGGACGATGAGCAGTTCTTC.

The chain employs TRBV30 and TRBJ1-4; no definite D call. Trimming removed 1 base at V and 5 bases at J, with 11 bases between. CDR1 and CDR2 from the germline V gene are GTSNPN and SVGIG (reference sequence). The CDR3 spans 14 residues. This chain's CDR3 is CAWSGTALNEKLFF. The CDR3 nucleotides are TGTGCCTGGAGTGGGACGGCTCTAAATGAAAAACTGTTTTTT. The whole variable domain, filled in from reference TRBV30 and TRBJ1-4, reads SQTIHQWPATLVQPVGSPLSLECTVEGTSNPNLYWYRQAAGRGLQLLFYSVGIGQISSEVPQNLSASRPQDRQFILSSKKLLLSDSGFYLCAWSGTALNEKLFFGSGTQLSVL.

V and J are TRBV29-1 and TRBJ2-7; TRBD2 matches 7 bases. The V segment lost 6 bases and the J segment 0 bases; nucleotides outside the gene matches: 8. Germline lookup yields CDR1 SQVTM and CDR2 ANQGSEA. This CDR3 has 14 residues. In DNA, the CDR3 is TGCAGCGTCGCGGGGGACGGCTCCTCCTACGAGCAGTACTTC. Translating gives CSVAGDGSSYEQYF.

V usage is TRBV5-6 and J usage is TRBJ2-2; TRBD2 is a possible D gene (6 bases). The V end was cut by 1 base, the J end by 7 bases, with 8 bases between. CDR3 size: 13 residues. The V gene's germline CDR1 is SGHDT and CDR2 YYEEEE. CDR3 DNA sequence: TGTGCCAGCAGCTTGTCGGGAGACGGGGAGCTGTTTTTT. It codes for CASSLSGDGELFF.